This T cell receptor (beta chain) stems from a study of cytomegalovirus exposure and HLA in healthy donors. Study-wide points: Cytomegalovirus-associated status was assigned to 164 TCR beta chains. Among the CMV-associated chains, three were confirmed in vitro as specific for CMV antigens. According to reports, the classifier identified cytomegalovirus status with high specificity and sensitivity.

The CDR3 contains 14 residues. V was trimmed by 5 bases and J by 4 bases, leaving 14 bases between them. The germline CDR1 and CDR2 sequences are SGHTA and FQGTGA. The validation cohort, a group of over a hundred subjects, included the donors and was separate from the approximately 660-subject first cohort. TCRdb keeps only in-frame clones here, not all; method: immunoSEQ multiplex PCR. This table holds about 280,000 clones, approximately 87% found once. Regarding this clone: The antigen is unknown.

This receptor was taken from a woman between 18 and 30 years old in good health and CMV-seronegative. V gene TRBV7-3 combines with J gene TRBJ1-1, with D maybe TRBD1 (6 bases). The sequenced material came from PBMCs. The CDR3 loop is CASSPQGRVTEAFF. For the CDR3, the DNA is TGTGCCAGCAGCCCACAGGGTAGGGTCACTGAAGCTTTCTTT.